The sequence of this TCR beta chain was determined in a study of cytomegalovirus exposure and HLA in healthy donors. As regards this clone: Its matching antigen is unknown.

The germline V gene encodes CDR1 LGHNA and CDR2 YSLEER. V trimming: 0 bases; J trimming: 7 bases; junction bases outside the gene matches: 4. The CDR3 extends over 15 amino acids. The PCR contained 60 Vbeta and 13 Jbeta primers. Measured with immunoSEQ multiplex PCR; TCRdb has only the in-frame clones, and not every one. Of roughly 100,000 clones detected, 80% appear once; the ten largest clones hold about 6.9%. Points from the study as a whole: Later on, a genetic analysis was performed. It linked a missense variant in DCLRE1C with V- and J-gene trimming of TCR beta. Several of the most significant clusters appeared linked to common viral pathogens, based on a later analysis. The study labeled more than 150 TCR beta chains cytomegalovirus-associated.

Sequencing was performed on PBMCs. V is TRBV4-3 and J is TRBJ2-2, with 8 bases fitting TRBD1. This TCR derives from a man aged 30 to 45 in good health and CMV-seropositive. CDR3 region: CASSQEGQGSGELFF. The CDR3 bases are TGCGCCAGCAGCCAAGAAGGACAGGGCAGCGGGGAGCTGTTTTTT.